This TCR beta chain came from a study of CD4+ T cells in melanoma. The V gene's germline CDR1 is SGHVS and CDR2 FQNEAQ. With V trimmed by 4 bases and J by 4 bases, 3 bases remained unmatched. This CDR3 has 14 residues. Using immunoSEQ multiplex PCR, the repertoire was profiled, and TCRdb retains in-frame clones only, with some absent. The sample yields 140,000 or so clones, 80% to 95% seen once. Notes on the study in general: CD8+ T cell, macrophage and B cell function reportedly correlated with neoantigen-specific CD4+ T cells.

In regard to this clone: Its antigen remains unidentified.

J is TRBJ1-5 and V is TRBV7-8; 8 nucleotides align to TRBD1. This receptor was taken from a human donor with melanoma. This CDR3 reads CASSYRQGNQPQHF. As DNA, the CDR3 is TGTGCCAGCAGCTATAGACAGGGGAATCAGCCCCAGCATTTT. Supplemented by reference TRBV7-8 and TRBJ1-5, the full variable domain reads GAGVSQSPRYKVAKRGQDVALRCDPISGHVSLFWYQQALGQGPEFLTYFQNEAQLDKSGLPSDRFFAERPEGSVSTLKIQRTQQEDSAVYLCASSYRQGNQPQHFGDGTRLSIL.